This record covers a single T cell receptor beta chain. Its antigen is still unknown. Study observations and caveats: Tumor-infiltrating Treg TCR alpha and beta sequences overlapped most with tumor naive CD4+ T cells, then blood naive. The larger cohort examined one V-J beta rearrangement, not whole repertoires.

Naive CD4+ T cells were purified with Tregs depleted by CD25. After constant-region reverse-primer amplification, full-length variable regions underwent semi-nested PCR with Nested Universal Primer A. TCRdb re-called the 5' RACE reads with MiXCR, one entry per CDR3 protein. The profile shows 55,000 to 75,000 distinct CDR3 sequences, 25% to 30% of them singletons. This TCR came from a female donor with breast cancer. The material sequenced was tumor-infiltrating naive CD4+ T cells sorted from the breast tumor. Subset indicated: naive CD4+ T cells, CD4+CD45RA+CD25-.

CDR3 protein: CASSLLPSGSTGELFF. The CDR3 DNA reads as TGTGCCAGCAGCCTCCTCCCTAGCGGGAGCACCGGGGAGCTGTTTTTT. V usage is TRBV7-2 and J usage is TRBJ2-2; 10 bases are shared with TRBD2. The CDR3 loop spans 16 amino acids. Germline CDR1 SGHTA, CDR2 FQGNSA. The junction had 7 bases not matched to a gene; V was cut back by 5 bases and J by 4 bases.